This T cell receptor beta chain appears in the sequencing data of a study of blood T cell repertoires in COVID-19. For the study at large: Samples representing acute and convalescent COVID-19 were sourced from the United States, Italy and Spain. Nucleic acid was either cDNA or gDNA, and it came from T cells, B-cell-depleted T cells, or PBMCs.

The V gene lost 7 bases and the J gene lost 4 bases, with 17 bases spanning the gap. The CDR3 loop spans 16 amino acids. Per germline, CDR1 MGHDK and CDR2 SYGVNS. In the study's own analysis: By means of reference gene primer amplification, nucleated cell counts were estimated. Sequencing was performed with immunoSEQ multiplex PCR; in TCRdb, only in-frame clones are kept and a portion is missing. V and J calls and clone size follow that table, whereas D and trimming were derived from the DNA. This sample has around 210,000 clones, with approximately 80% found just once. This TCR derives from a man in his 60s with COVID-19, enrolled during active disease. Sequencing was done on a sample of peripheral blood. The chain joins TRBV25-1 to TRBJ1-6, with D unclear. The CDR3 DNA is TGTGCCAGCATCGGAAGGAGGATCCCGTATAATTCACCCCTCCACTTT. Amino acid sequence: CASIGRRIPYNSPLHF.